The 13 T cell receptor beta chains presented below share a single source sample, sequenced in a study of chemoradiotherapy in HPV16-positive cancers. Some clones are missing from TCRdb's copy, which holds only in-frame ones; the method was immunoSEQ multiplex PCR. The sample records about 15,000 clones, 65% to 80% being singletons. The sample here was taken from a patient who underwent chemoradiotherapy. These receptors came from a human donor with HPV-associated anogenital cancer.

This clone was found once. V gene TRBV2 combines with J gene TRBJ1-5, with no clear D. With 1 base removed from V and 7 bases from J, the gap between germline ends came to 11 bases. Per the germline V gene, CDR1 is SNHLY and CDR2 is FYNNEI. The CDR3 spans 14 residues. The CDR3 nucleotides read TGTGCCAGCAGTGAAGTTGGACTGGAGCAGCCCCAGCATTTT. It codes for CASSEVGLEQPQHF.

CDR3 sequence: CASSPLSDTQYF. The CDR3 DNA reads as TGTGCCAGCTCACCACTGTCCGATACGCAGTATTTT. The chain recombines TRBV18 with TRBJ2-3; D remains ambiguous. The CDR3 spans 12 residues. Trimming pared 1 base from V and 6 bases from J, leaving 5 bases between. The V gene's germline CDR1 is KGHSH and CDR2 LQKENI.

The chain combines TRBV5-4 with TRBJ2-7; 12 bases agree with TRBD2. V lost 4 bases and J lost 5; bases outside the gene matches: 10. This CDR3 region has 16 residues. Germline CDR1 and CDR2: SGHNT and YYREEE (reference sequence). CDR3 residues: CASSPSSGGAYNEQYF. CDR3 nucleotides: TGTGCCAGCAGCCCTTCTAGCGGGGGGGCCTATAACGAGCAGTACTTC.

This chain links TRBV28 with TRBJ1-5; no clear D gene. This CDR3 spans 15 amino acids. CDR1 is MDHEN, CDR2 SYDVKM, per germline. V was shortened by 2 bases and J by 5 bases, with 13 bases between the two germline ends. The CDR3, as DNA: TGTGCCAGCAGTTTAGGAGGTCGTCAGGATCAGCCCCAGCATTTT. Translation gives CASSLGGRQDQPQHF. The whole variable domain, filled in from reference TRBV28 and TRBJ1-5, reads DVKVTQSSRYLVKRTGEKVFLECVQDMDHENMFWYRQDPGLGLRLIYFSYDVKMKEKGDIPEGYSVSREKKERFSLILESASTNQTSMYLCASSLGGRQDQPQHFGDGTRLSIL.

This rearrangement joins TRBV14 to TRBJ2-5; TRBD1 matches 8 bases. The DNA end lines up better with TRBJ2-7; the J call may be wrong. From germline, CDR1 is SGHDN and CDR2 FVKESK. This CDR3 has 15 amino acids. CDR3 amino acids: CASSHRTGTGYEQYF. CDR3 nucleotides: TGTGCCAGCAGCCACCGGACAGGGACCGGGTACGAGCAGTACTTC.

This sequence joins TRBV11-2 and TRBJ2-7; D is tentatively TRBD1 or TRBD2 (5 bases each). Per the germline V gene, CDR1 is SGHAT and CDR2 is FQNNGV. The CDR3 length is 14 residues. V was pared by 3 bases and J by 2 bases, with 11 bases between. The CDR3 loop reads CASSLGEGPYEQYF. CDR3 coding DNA: TGTGCCAGCAGCTTGGGTGAGGGGCCCTACGAGCAGTACTTC.

The chain combines TRBV16 with TRBJ1-1; no clear D gene. CDR1 and CDR2 (germline): KGHSY, FQNENV. V shed 1 base and J shed 0 bases, with 9 bases lying between them. There are 15 residues in the CDR3. CDR3: CASSQFNDMNTEAFF. The CDR3, as DNA: TGTGCCAGCAGCCAATTCAACGACATGAACACTGAAGCTTTCTTT.

CDR3 sequence (DNA): TGTGCCAGCAGCTTCGGACAGCTGAACACTGAAGCTTTCTTT. Translated: CASSFGQLNTEAFF. J is TRBJ1-1 and V is TRBV7-6; TRBD1 might be the D (6 bases). V was trimmed by 3 bases and J by 0 bases, leaving 8 bases between them. Germline loops: CDR1 SGHVS, CDR2 FNYEAQ. The CDR3 loop spans 14 amino acids.

The table lists this clone with a count of one. V and J are TRBV15 and TRBJ1-2, with unresolved D. V shed 0 bases and J shed 2 bases, with 19 bases lying between them. The germline V gene has CDR1 LNHNV and CDR2 YYDKDF (reference sequence). This CDR3 has 18 residues. In DNA form, the CDR3 reads TGTGCCACCAGCAGAGATCCGGCGGACTGGGCCGCCAACTATGGCTACACCTTC. This gives the protein CATSRDPADWAANYGYTF.

The chain joins TRBV4-2 to TRBJ1-3; D not resolved. V was shortened by 0 bases and J by 0 bases, with 9 bases between the two germline ends. Germline V gene lookup returns CDR1 LGHNA and CDR2 YNFKEQ. The CDR3 runs to 16 residues. CDR3 sequence (DNA): TGTGCCAGCAGCCAAGATGTGGTACGCTCTGGAAACACCATATATTTT. Residues: CASSQDVVRSGNTIYF.

The genes are TRBV4-3 and TRBJ2-3; D gene uncertain. CDR1 LGHNA and CDR2 YSLEER come from the germline V gene. The V end was cut by 0 bases, the J end by 2 bases, with 6 bases between. The CDR3 contains 14 residues. In nucleotides, the CDR3 is TGCGCCAGCAGCCAAGACTCCTTCACAGATACGCAGTATTTT. Protein sequence: CASSQDSFTDTQYF.

This chain links TRBV7-2 with TRBJ2-1, with TRBD2 matching 10 bases. The length of the CDR3 is 17 residues. V lost 3 bases, J lost 0 bases, and 5 bases stayed unmatched. The V gene's germline CDR1 is SGHTA and CDR2 FQGNSA. The CDR3 DNA follows: TGTGCCAGCAGCTTTAGCGGGGGGTCTCACTCCTACAATGAGCAGTTCTTC. It translates to CASSFSGGSHSYNEQFF.

This chain connects TRBV29-1 to TRBJ1-1, with 7 bases fitting TRBD1. The J segment lost 1 base and the V segment lost 2 bases, leaving 4 bases of the junction unmatched. The CDR3 sequence is 14 residues long. Germline V CDR1 and CDR2: SQVTM, ANQGSEA. CDR3 DNA sequence: TGCAGCGTTGAACGGCAGGGGGGGAACACTGAAGCTTTCTTT. Its translation is CSVERQGGNTEAFF.